The clone carrying this T cell receptor (beta chain) was observed a handful of times. The antigen remains undetermined. The V gene's germline CDR1 is SGHDN and CDR2 FVKESK. Trimming removed 1 base from V and 15 bases from J; junction bases left unmatched: 4. The CDR3 consists of 11 residues. These data belong to a study of CD8+ T cells in alopecia areata. Overall study findings and caveats: Higher clonality and more expanded CD8+ clones appeared in lesional than normal scalp. Scalp sequencing also captures normal skin's resident alphabeta T cells.

Treatment in this sample: oral pan-JAK inhibitor, 5-10 mg twice daily. It was cDNA, reverse transcribed from extracted RNA, that served as the sequencing template. Here immunoSEQ multiplex PCR was the method, and the copy in TCRdb shows in-frame clones only, minus some. The table lists some 240,000 clones, under 75% of them singletons. V gene TRBV14 combines with J gene TRBJ2-3; TRBD1 aligns across 7 bases. The origin of this receptor is a human donor with alopecia areata. This sample comprised CD4+ T cells sorted from blood, obtained at week 4, from a patient treated with tofacitinib. CDR3 bases: TGTGCCAGCAGCCAAGGCGACAGGGAATATTTT. Residues: CASSQGDREYF. Full variable domain (outside the CDR3, taken from reference TRBV14 and TRBJ2-3): EAGVTQFPSHSVIEKGQTVTLRCDPISGHDNLYWYRRVMGKEIKFLLHFVKESKQDESGMPNNRFLAERTGGTYSTLKVQPAELEDSGVYFCASSQGDREYFGPGTRLTVL.